Listed below are T cell receptor beta chains from one sample, sequenced in a study of human T cells and chemical hapten exposure. TCRdb reprocessed the RACE reads with MiXCR, giving one entry per CDR3 protein. The data contain about 140,000 distinct CDR3 sequences, 12% of them seen just once; the ten biggest clones take up more than 1.1%. The sequenced sample was whole blood, obtained in connection with sensitization to the hapten diphenylcyclopropenone (DPC). These receptors originate from a woman in her forties or fifties with alopecia areata. Some clones in this sample may be carry-over from other donors' samples. CDR3s include the opening cysteine and the closing phenylalanine or tryptophan. Each record gives: V gene, D gene, clone size, J gene, CDR3 protein, CDR3 DNA. D genes are given only for firm matches. Only part of the rows carry a size: once, few, many, or a class if the clone is expanded.

V: TRBV18
D: NA
size: many
J: TRBJ1-5
CDR3: CASSPPRSNQPQHF
DNA: TGTGCCAGCTCACCCCCGAGGAGCAATCAGCCCCAGCATTTT

V: TRBV29-1
D: TRBD2
size: NA
J: TRBJ2-1
CDR3: CSVATSGTYNEQFF
DNA: TGCAGCGTTGCTACTAGCGGGACTTACAATGAGCAGTTCTTC

V: TRBV3-1
D: NA
size: NA
J: TRBJ2-3
CDR3: CASSQARGRSDTQYF
DNA: TGTGCCAGCAGCCAGGCGCGGGGGCGCTCAGATACGCAGTATTTT

V: TRBV28
D: TRBD2
size: NA
J: TRBJ2-7
CDR3: CASSPSVGGSFREQYF
DNA: TGTGCCAGCAGCCCCTCCGTGGGCGGGAGTTTTAGAGAGCAGTACTTC

V: TRBV7-2
D: NA
size: few
J: TRBJ1-2
CDR3: CASSSFTPPAKGYTF
DNA: TGTGCCAGCAGCTCCTTTACCCCGCCAGCGAAGGGCTACACCTTC

V: TRBV9
D: NA
size: few
J: TRBJ2-2
CDR3: CASSSERPNTGELFF
DNA: TGTGCCAGCAGCTCCGAGAGACCCAACACCGGGGAGCTGTTTTTT

V: TRBV29-1
D: NA
size: many
J: TRBJ1-1
CDR3: CSVAESTEAFF
DNA: TGCAGCGTGGCAGAGAGTACTGAAGCTTTCTTT

V: TRBV29-1
D: NA
size: few
J: TRBJ1-4
CDR3: CSAGTNSNEKLFF
DNA: TGCAGCGCCGGGACAAATTCTAATGAAAAACTGTTTTTT

V: TRBV6-4
D: NA
size: many
J: TRBJ2-1
CDR3: CASSIDSYNEQFF
DNA: TGTGCCAGCAGTATCGACTCCTACAATGAGCAGTTCTTC

V: TRBV6-2/TRBV6-3
D: NA
size: NA
J: TRBJ1-5
CDR3: CASSSPGREDQPQHF
DNA: TGTGCCAGCAGTTCTCCGGGACGGGAGGATCAGCCCCAGCATTTT

V: TRBV20-1
D: NA
size: few
J: TRBJ1-5
CDR3: CSAGLQGRNQPQHF
DNA: TGCAGTGCGGGACTGCAGGGTCGCAATCAGCCCCAGCATTTT

V: TRBV21-1
D: NA
size: once
J: TRBJ2-2
CDR3: CASSTRRGTGVSTEELFF
DNA: TGTGCCAGCAGCACCCGCCGGGGGACGGGAGTTTCCACCGAGGAGCTGTTTTTT

V: TRBV7-9
D: TRBD1
size: few
J: TRBJ1-1
CDR3: CASSSRGQGEAFF
DNA: TGTGCCAGCAGCTCTCGGGGACAGGGTGAAGCTTTCTTT

V: TRBV9
D: NA
size: NA
J: TRBJ2-1
CDR3: CASMRGAGDEQFF
DNA: TGTGCCAGCATGCGAGGGGCTGGGGATGAGCAGTTCTTC

V: TRBV5-7
D: NA
size: few
J: TRBJ1-2
CDR3: CASSFPRPYGYTF
DNA: TGTGCCAGCAGCTTTCCCAGGCCCTATGGCTACACCTTC

V: TRBV6-6
D: NA
size: NA
J: TRBJ2-7
CDR3: CASTKGGGGEQYF
DNA: TGTGCCAGCACCAAGGGGGGCGGGGGCGAGCAGTACTTC

V: TRBV29-1
D: NA
size: NA
J: TRBJ2-7
CDR3: CSVSPGGSSYEQYF
DNA: TGCAGCGTCTCCCCAGGGGGGAGCTCCTACGAGCAGTACTTC

V: TRBV9
D: NA
size: few
J: TRBJ2-3
CDR3: CASSPWAGISTDTQYF
DNA: TGTGCCAGCAGCCCCTGGGCGGGGATCAGCACAGATACGCAGTATTTT

V: TRBV5-1
D: NA
size: few
J: TRBJ2-7
CDR3: CASSLETGLFPIEQYF
DNA: TGCGCCAGCAGCCTCGAGACGGGACTCTTCCCCATCGAGCAGTACTTC

V: TRBV28
D: NA
size: NA
J: TRBJ2-1
CDR3: CASSSLREHYNEQFF
DNA: TGTGCCAGCAGTTCCCTGCGGGAACATTACAATGAGCAGTTCTTC

V: TRBV7-2
D: NA
size: NA
J: TRBJ2-3
CDR3: CASSLVAGDTQYF
DNA: TGTGCCAGCAGCTTAGTGGCGGGAGATACGCAGTATTTT

V: TRBV29-1
D: TRBD2
size: many
J: TRBJ2-3
CDR3: CSGGLAGEGDTQYF
DNA: TGCAGCGGCGGACTAGCGGGAGAGGGAGATACGCAGTATTTT

V: TRBV9
D: NA
size: few
J: TRBJ2-3
CDR3: CASSVLGGTDTQYF
DNA: TGTGCCAGCAGCGTCCTAGGGGGCACAGATACGCAGTATTTT

V: TRBV20-1
D: TRBD1
size: NA
J: TRBJ1-2
CDR3: CSARGQGEGYTF
DNA: TGCAGTGCTAGAGGACAGGGCGAGGGCTACACCTTC

V: TRBV28
D: TRBD1
size: many
J: TRBJ1-2
CDR3: CASRAGGQGIFNYGYTF
DNA: TGTGCCAGCAGGGCCGGGGGACAGGGGATTTTTAACTATGGCTACACCTTC

V: TRBV18
D: NA
size: many
J: TRBJ1-1
CDR3: CASSPHPAGVAEAFF
DNA: TGTGCCAGCTCACCGCACCCGGCCGGGGTTGCTGAAGCTTTCTTT

V: TRBV12-3/TRBV12-4
D: NA
size: NA
J: TRBJ2-2
CDR3: CATRPVTGKTNTGELFF
DNA: TGTGCCACGAGACCCGTTACAGGGAAGACGAACACCGGGGAGCTGTTTTTT

V: TRBV7-8
D: TRBD1
size: few
J: TRBJ1-1
CDR3: CASSSDRSKAEAFF
DNA: TGTGCCAGCAGCTCGGACAGGAGCAAGGCTGAAGCTTTCTTT

V: TRBV18
D: NA
size: NA
J: TRBJ1-5
CDR3: CASSPGQSNSNQPQHF
DNA: TGTGCCAGCTCACCCGGACAGTCAAATAGCAATCAGCCCCAGCATTTT

V: TRBV24-1
D: NA
size: few
J: TRBJ2-4
CDR3: CATSDSDANIQYF
DNA: TGTGCCACCAGTGATTCTGACGCAAACATTCAGTACTTC